Below are 24 T cell receptor beta chains sequenced from a single sample in a study of blood T cell repertoires in COVID-19. Clones were sequenced by immunoSEQ multiplex PCR, and TCRdb holds only the in-frame ones, with some missing. The sample holds about 160,000 clones; around 80% are singletons and the top ten take roughly 3.5%. The sequencing input was PBMCs or T cells enriched from blood (not recorded which). The origin of the receptors is an older woman who had recovered from COVID-19.

The count of this clone is one. The chain joins TRBV5-1 to TRBJ1-4; 9 bases are shared with TRBD1. This CDR3 is built from 14 residues. Trimming removed 4 bases from V and 7 bases from J; junction bases left unmatched: 5. CDR1 SGHRS and CDR2 YFSETQ come from the germline V gene. The DNA of the CDR3 is TGCGCCAGCAGCATAGGGACAGGGTCTGAAAAACTGTTTTTT. It yields the protein CASSIGTGSEKLFF.

The chain couples TRBV7-9 to TRBJ2-7; 7 nucleotides align to TRBD2. The CDR3 runs 14 residues. J was trimmed by 6 bases and V by 7 bases; bases with no gene match: 12. Per the germline V gene, CDR1 is SEHNR and CDR2 is FQNEAQ (reference sequence). The CDR3 nucleotides read TGTGCCAGCACCCCGTGGGGGGGGATAGGCGAGCAGTACTTC. Translated: CASTPWGGIGEQYF.

This chain uses TRBV18 with TRBJ1-6; possibly TRBD1 for D (5 bases). CDR1 is KGHSH, CDR2 LQKENI, per germline. The CDR3 contains 15 residues. V was pared by 3 bases and J by 5 bases, with 11 bases between. The CDR3 nucleotides are TGTGCCAGCTCACCTGGGGCAAAGAATAATTCACCCCTCCACTTT. Translated: CASSPGAKNNSPLHF.

This chain joins TRBV9 and TRBJ2-5; 8 bases fit TRBD2. The CDR3 covers 17 residues. Germline loops: CDR1 SGDLS, CDR2 YYNGEE. V lost 0 bases, J lost 1 base, and 8 bases stayed unmatched. CDR3 loop: CASSVDRLAGFQETQYF. CDR3 DNA sequence: TGTGCCAGCAGCGTAGATAGGCTAGCGGGCTTCCAAGAGACCCAGTACTTC.

CDR3 loop: CASSPGTGGEGSGYTF. The CDR3, as DNA: TGTGCCAGCTCACCAGGGACAGGGGGCGAGGGGAGTGGCTACACCTTC. The rearrangement joins TRBV18 to TRBJ1-2; 12 bases align to TRBD1. Per germline, CDR1 KGHSH and CDR2 LQKENI. Unmatched junction bases numbered 8, after V lost 2 bases and J lost 7 bases. The CDR3 spans 16 residues.

In DNA form, the CDR3 reads TGTGCCAGCAGCTTGTCCTGGGCAGGGGCCGAAGCTTTCTTT. Protein sequence: CASSLSWAGAEAFF. This rearrangement joins TRBV5-4 to TRBJ1-1, with D possibly matching TRBD1 (6 bases). V gave up 1 base and J gave up 8 bases, with 15 bases separating them. The CDR3 totals 14 residues. Germline-derived CDR1 and CDR2 are SGHNT and YYREEE (reference sequence).

There are a few counts of this clone. The rearrangement uses TRBV2 and TRBJ1-6, with a weak D call TRBD1 (5 bases). Germline values: CDR1 SNHLY, CDR2 FYNNEI. The CDR3 has 13 amino acids. Trimming removed 7 bases from V and 8 bases from J, with 12 bases in between. CDR3 coding DNA: TGTGCCAGCACACCCCAACAGGATTCACCCCTCCACTTT. Protein product: CASTPQQDSPLHF.

The chain employs TRBV21-1 and TRBJ1-6; TRBD1, the table's D call, lacks a check against the DNA. TRBV21-1 is a recognized pseudogene. This CDR3 contains 20 residues. The CDR3 nucleotides read TGTGCCAGCAGCAAAGTTTGGACAGGGGCTACCAGCTCCTATAATTCACCCCTCCACTTT. It yields the protein CASSKVWTGATSSYNSPLHF.

This clone was counted between two and nine times. J is TRBJ1-4 and V is TRBV30; D is possibly TRBD1 (5 bases). Germline V gives CDR1 GTSNPN, CDR2 SVGIG (reference sequence). This CDR3 contains 13 residues. V gave up 4 bases and J gave up 7 bases, with 13 bases separating them. CDR3 in DNA: TGTGCCTGGAAGTTTGGGGCTGGTGAAAAACTGTTTTTT. This encodes CAWKFGAGEKLFF.

V and J are TRBV6-5 and TRBJ1-5; TRBD1 agrees at 9 bases. Germline lookup yields CDR1 MNHEY and CDR2 SVGAGI. The CDR3 covers 12 residues. CDR3 nucleotide sequence: TGTGGGACAGGGGATAGCAATCAGCCCCAGCATTTT. Translating gives CGTGDSNQPQHF.

The sample holds one count of this clone. V usage is TRBV5-1 and J usage is TRBJ1-5; TRBD1 matches at 8 bases. Germline CDR1 is SGHRS and CDR2 is YFSETQ. The length of the CDR3 is 14 residues. The ends lost 4 bases at V and 3 bases at J; junction bases unmatched: 3. CDR3 DNA sequence: TGCGCCAGCAGCCTGGACAGGGTCAATCAGCCCCAGCATTTT. Residues: CASSLDRVNQPQHF. Full variable domain (outside the CDR3, taken from reference TRBV5-1 and TRBJ1-5): KAGVTQTPRYLIKTRGQQVTLSCSPISGHRSVSWYQQTPGQGLQFLFEYFSETQRNKGNFPGRFSGRQFSNSRSEMNVSTLELGDSALYLCASSLDRVNQPQHFGDGTRLSIL.

The chain links TRBV9 to TRBJ2-7, with D hard to call. V lost 0 bases, J lost 3 bases, and 16 bases lay in between. The CDR3 runs to 16 residues. The germline V gene has CDR1 SGDLS and CDR2 YYNGEE. The CDR3 DNA reads TGTGCCAGCAGCGTAGACGGCCAGGCAGTGTTCTACGAGCAGTACTTC. Protein: CASSVDGQAVFYEQYF.

This clone has a single count. The chain has TRBV19 and TRBJ1-2; the D gene is possibly TRBD1 (6 bases). The CDR3 length is 15 residues. From germline, CDR1 is LNHDA and CDR2 SQIVND (reference sequence). Deletions cut 7 bases from V and 0 bases from J, with 15 bases between. The CDR3 region is CASIDRGGPNYGYTF. The CDR3 DNA reads as TGTGCCAGTATCGACCGGGGGGGCCCTAACTATGGCTACACCTTC.

The CDR3 nucleotides are TGTGCCACCAGTTTCAGGGGGCATGATACGCAGTATTTT. Protein: CATSFRGHDTQYF. V is TRBV24-1 and J is TRBJ2-3, with TRBD1 matching 8 bases. The CDR3 has 13 amino acids. CDR1 KGHDR and CDR2 SFDVKD come from the germline V gene. With 6 bases clipped from V and 6 bases from J, the junction kept 4 bases outside the gene matches.

A single count supports this clone. The rearrangement joins TRBV7-9 to TRBJ1-6; D gene ambiguous. With 5 bases removed from V and 6 bases from J, the gap between germline ends came to 14 bases. CDR3 length: 15 residues. The germline V gene encodes CDR1 SEHNR and CDR2 FQNEAQ (reference sequence). As DNA, the CDR3 is TGTGCCAGCAGCCTGTCCCGGGATCCTAATTCACCCCTCCACTTT. It codes for CASSLSRDPNSPLHF.

The rearrangement joins TRBV12-3 or TRBV12-4 to TRBJ1-4; the D gene is possibly TRBD1 (5 bases). The CDR3 length is 13 residues. Trimming shortened V by 9 bases and J by 2 bases, and 10 bases separated the two germline ends. In nucleotides, the CDR3 is TGTGCCAGGTCCAGGGTTACTAATGAAAAACTGTTTTTT. This gives the protein CARSRVTNEKLFF.

This clone was detected a few times. The chain carries TRBV29-1 and TRBJ2-7; 8 bases agree with TRBD1. Germline V gene data show CDR1 as SQVTM and CDR2 as ANQGSEA. V dropped 3 bases and J dropped 0; count of bases not matched to a gene: 4. This CDR3 has 14 amino acids. The CDR3 sequence: CSVEWTGSSYEQYF. The CDR3, as DNA: TGCAGCGTTGAGTGGACAGGGAGCTCCTACGAGCAGTACTTC.

The genes are TRBV10-3 and TRBJ2-5; D may be TRBD1 (5 bases). Germline CDR1 and CDR2: ENHRY and SYGVKD. The CDR3 length is 16 residues. Trimming shortened V by 6 bases and J by 2 bases, and 19 bases separated the two germline ends. CDR3 sequence reads: CAIRSGQGRRQETQYF. CDR3 in DNA: TGTGCCATCAGGAGTGGGCAGGGTAGGAGACAAGAGACCCAGTACTTC.

The chain's CDR3 is CASSATGQEETQYF. The CDR3 DNA sequence: TGTGCCAGCTCGGCTACTGGACAGGAAGAGACCCAGTACTTC. The V gene is TRBV18, the J gene TRBJ2-5; TRBD1 matches 7 bases. CDR3 length equals 14 residues. The V gene's germline CDR1 is KGHSH and CDR2 LQKENI. The V gene end was trimmed by 6 bases and the J gene end by 3 bases; junction bases not matched to a gene: 7.

The J gene is TRBJ2-1, the V gene TRBV7-2; maybe TRBD1 (6 bases). The V and J ends lost 5 bases and 0 bases respectively, with 17 bases between them. The germline CDR1 and CDR2 sequences are SGHTA and FQGNSA. The CDR3 loop spans 17 amino acids. In nucleotides, the CDR3 is TGTGCCAGCAGCAACTCTCTACAGGGAGCCTCCTACAATGAGCAGTTCTTC. As protein: CASSNSLQGASYNEQFF. Combining the CDR3 with reference TRBV7-2 and TRBJ2-1 gives the whole variable domain GAGVSQSPSNKVTEKGKDVELRCDPISGHTALYWYRQSLGQGLEFLIYFQGNSAPDKSGLPSDRFSAERTGGSVSTLTIQRTQQEDSAVYLCASSNSLQGASYNEQFFGPGTRLTVL.

This chain connects TRBV11-1 to TRBJ1-1, with D unclear. The germline CDR1 and CDR2 sequences are SGHAT and FQDESV (reference sequence). The CDR3 sequence is 13 residues long. Deletions cut 5 bases from V and 2 bases from J, with 9 bases between. The CDR3 protein is CASSPQANTEAFF. DNA for the CDR3: TGTGCCAGCAGCCCGCAGGCAAACACTGAAGCTTTCTTT. Supplemented by reference TRBV11-1 and TRBJ1-1, the full variable domain reads EAEVAQSPRYKITEKSQAVAFWCDPISGHATLYWYRQILGQGPELLVQFQDESVVDDSQLPKDRFSAERLKGVDSTLKIQPAELGDSAMYLCASSPQANTEAFFGQGTRLTVV.

The chain has TRBV7-2 and TRBJ1-2; 8 bases fit TRBD1. The germline V gene has CDR1 SGHTA and CDR2 FQGNSA. The CDR3 has 17 amino acids. J was trimmed by 4 bases and V by 5 bases; bases with no gene match: 15. CDR3 coding DNA: TGTGCCAGCAGCACGGCAGGGGGCCAATCTTGGGTCTATGGCTACACCTTC. It translates to CASSTAGGQSWVYGYTF.

This clone was picked up one time. The rearrangement uses TRBV5-3 and TRBJ2-4, with TRBD1 matching 11 bases. TRBV5-3 is filed as an ORF, its function uncertain. Germline trimming cut 4 bases from V and 4 bases from J; bases unmatched to any gene: 4. The CDR3 sequence is 15 residues long. As DNA, the CDR3 is TGTGCCAGAAGCGATGGACAGGGGGCGAAAAACATTCAGTACTTC. The encoded protein is CARSDGQGAKNIQYF.

The chain has TRBV19 and TRBJ2-7; TRBD1 is a possible D gene (5 bases). The CDR3 is 15 amino acids. Trimming stripped 2 bases from V and 1 base from J, with 12 bases between. Germline CDR1 is LNHDA and CDR2 is SQIVND (reference sequence). The CDR3 here is CASSIRGTPSYEQYF. For the CDR3, the DNA is TGTGCCAGTAGTATAAGGGGCACCCCTTCCTACGAGCAGTACTTC.